The 18 T cell receptor beta chains below were found in one sample sequenced in a study of blood T cell repertoires in COVID-19. The data were produced by immunoSEQ multiplex PCR, yet TCRdb's version contains in-frame clones alone and is incomplete. The sample shows around 16,000 clones, roughly 85% of them seen only once. Sequenced sample: peripheral blood. The receptors were gathered from a man aged 65 to 85 in a cohort sampled during active COVID-19.

This chain links TRBV5-1 with TRBJ1-1; 8 bases line up with TRBD1. The germline V gene has CDR1 SGHRS and CDR2 YFSETQ. J was trimmed by 4 bases and V by 3 bases; bases with no gene match: 5. The CDR3 has 14 amino acids. CDR3 region: CASSSDRVGTEAFF. The CDR3 DNA follows: TGCGCCAGCAGCTCGGACAGGGTGGGCACTGAAGCTTTCTTT.

The chain has TRBV6-2 or TRBV6-3 and TRBJ2-7; the D is unclear. From germline, CDR1 is MNHEY and CDR2 SVGEGT. V was cut by 0 bases and J by 1 base, with 13 bases left in between. This CDR3 has 16 amino acids. Here the CDR3 reads CASSYSFSPVSYEQYF. In nucleotides, the CDR3 is TGTGCCAGCAGTTACTCGTTTAGCCCGGTATCCTACGAGCAGTACTTC.

The V gene is TRBV10-3, the J gene TRBJ2-1; 9 bases map to TRBD2. Germline-derived CDR1 and CDR2 are ENHRY and SYGVKD. The trim removed 7 bases at V and 0 bases at J, leaving 10 bases unmatched. This CDR3 spans 17 amino acids. In DNA form, the CDR3 reads TGTGCCATCACTGGGCTAGCGGGAAGTAGCTCCTACAATGAGCAGTTCTTC. This gives the protein CAITGLAGSSSYNEQFF.

The chain employs TRBV28 and TRBJ1-5; D perhaps matches TRBD1 (5 bases). This CDR3 region has 14 residues. Between the trimmed V and J ends, which lost 4 bases and 6 bases, there was a span of 13 bases. In germline, CDR1 is MDHEN, CDR2 SYDVKM. CDR3 nucleotides: TGTGCCAGCAGTTACAGGCTTACGATTCAGCCCCAGCATTTT. This translates into CASSYRLTIQPQHF.

V gene TRBV11-2 combines with J gene TRBJ2-7, with 7 bases identical to TRBD1. Germline assignment: CDR1 SGHAT and CDR2 FQNNGV. V lost 5 bases and J lost 7; bases outside the gene matches: 11. CDR3 length: 14 amino acids. CDR3 in amino acids: CASSPWDSGREQYF. The CDR3 coding sequence is TGTGCCAGCAGCCCTTGGGACAGCGGCCGGGAGCAGTACTTC.

The rearrangement links TRBV9 to TRBJ2-3, with 16 bases matching TRBD2. Germline V gene data show CDR1 as SGDLS and CDR2 as YYNGEE. V shed 4 bases and J 5 bases; nucleotides not matched to a gene: 7. This CDR3 has 17 amino acids. The CDR3 nucleotides are TGTGCCAGCAGCCCCGGGACTAGCGGGAGGGCCGGAGATACGCAGTATTTT. Amino acid sequence: CASSPGTSGRAGDTQYF.

DNA for the CDR3: TGTGCCATCAGTGTGAGTAGTATAAAATTGGCGGGCGGAGACTACGAGCAGTACTTC. Its protein is CAISVSSIKLAGGDYEQYF. The chain is built from TRBV10-3 and TRBJ2-7, with D possibly matching TRBD2 (5 bases). Between the trimmed V and J ends, which lost 4 bases and 3 bases, there was a span of 28 bases. The CDR3 runs 19 residues. Per germline, CDR1 ENHRY and CDR2 SYGVKD.

The genes are TRBV3-1 (or the pseudogene TRBV3-2) and TRBJ2-7, with 7 positions matching TRBD2. V shed 0 bases, J shed 3 bases, and the junction held 2 bases outside the gene matches. This CDR3 has 14 residues. Germline V gene sequence: CDR1 LGHDT, CDR2 YNNKEL (reference sequence). The CDR3 spells CASSQEASGYEQYF. The CDR3, as DNA: TGTGCCAGCAGCCAAGAGGCTAGCGGCTACGAGCAGTACTTC.

This chain's CDR3 is CASSYNFQGTDTQYF. For the CDR3, the DNA is TGCGCCAGCAGCTATAACTTTCAGGGTACAGATACGCAGTATTTT. The chain has TRBV5-1 and TRBJ2-3, with a tentative D call TRBD1 (5 bases). The V gene lost 3 bases and the J gene lost 3 bases, with 14 bases spanning the gap. Germline CDR1 reads SGHRS; CDR2 reads YFSETQ. This CDR3 is built from 15 residues.

This chain joins TRBV6-5 and TRBJ2-7, with a tentative D call TRBD1 (5 bases). There are 12 residues in the CDR3. CDR1 and CDR2 from the germline V gene are MNHEY and SVGAGI. Trimming took off 6 bases at V and 2 bases at J, with 8 bases between the two ends. The CDR3 DNA follows: TGTGCCAGCAGACAGGATACCTACGAGCAGTACTTC. Protein sequence: CASRQDTYEQYF.

The V gene is TRBV27, the J gene TRBJ2-3, with a possible D match to TRBD2 (5 bases). The CDR3 length is 17 residues. Trimming cost V 2 bases and J 0 bases, with 15 bases left between them. Germline V gene sequence: CDR1 MNHEY, CDR2 SMNVEV (reference sequence). In DNA, the CDR3 is TGTGCCAGCAGTTTAGATGGGGAGACCGCTAGCACAGATACGCAGTATTTT. It is translated as CASSLDGETASTDTQYF.

This chain links TRBV18 with TRBJ1-1; D is perhaps TRBD1 (6 bases). Trimming took off 2 bases at V and 5 bases at J, with 18 bases between the two ends. The germline CDR1 and CDR2 sequences are KGHSH and LQKENI. This CDR3 has 16 amino acids. The CDR3 sequence is CASSPVGQGMATEAFF. In nucleotides, the CDR3 is TGTGCCAGCTCACCAGTAGGCCAGGGGATGGCGACTGAAGCTTTCTTT.

This clone has only one observation. This rearrangement joins TRBV6-5 to TRBJ2-7, with 10 positions matching TRBD2. Unmatched junction bases numbered 5, after V lost 2 bases and J lost 1 base. The CDR3 is made up of 16 amino acids. Looked up from germline, CDR1 is MNHEY and CDR2 is SVGAGI. CDR3 protein: CASSYPGTSASYEQYF. The CDR3, as DNA: TGTGCCAGCAGTTACCCCGGGACTAGCGCTTCCTACGAGCAGTACTTC.

This sequence joins TRBV6-2 or TRBV6-3 and TRBJ2-5, with 13 bases lining up with TRBD2. Germline CDR1 reads MNHEY; CDR2 reads SVGEGT. V was pared by 6 bases and J by 1 base, with 26 bases of the junction left unmatched. The CDR3 contains 23 residues. The CDR3 nucleotides read TGTGCCAGCAGCCGACCCGCGGGGGGTGACGGGACTAGCGGGACCTTCCCCCAAGAGACCCAGTACTTC. Translation gives CASSRPAGGDGTSGTFPQETQYF.

The V and J genes are TRBV29-1 and TRBJ1-3, with 8 nucleotides matching TRBD1. The CDR3 length is 16 residues. V lost 4 bases to trimming and J lost 0 bases; unmatched junction nucleotides: 8. Per germline, CDR1 SQVTM and CDR2 ANQGSEA. The CDR3 region is CSVGGTGESSGNTIYF. The CDR3 nucleotides read TGCAGCGTTGGCGGGACAGGAGAATCCTCTGGAAACACCATATATTTT.

The chain is built from TRBV29-1 and TRBJ2-3; 16 bases are shared with TRBD2. Germline V CDR1 and CDR2: SQVTM, ANQGSEA. V gave up 7 bases and J gave up 6 bases; unmatched junction bases: 13. The CDR3 length is 17 residues. The CDR3 region has the DNA TGCAGCGCACTGGGACTAGCGGGAGGGGGGCGTGGCGATACGCAGTATTTT. Residues: CSALGLAGGGRGDTQYF.

This chain connects TRBV19 to TRBJ2-1; 7 bases line up with TRBD2. Looked up from germline, CDR1 is LNHDA and CDR2 is SQIVND (reference sequence). The CDR3 sequence is 15 residues long. With V trimmed by 6 bases and J by 4 bases, 9 bases remained unmatched. As DNA, the CDR3 is TGTGCCAGTAGCGTAGGCCTAGCGGATTACAATGAGCAGTTCTTC. Translated: CASSVGLADYNEQFF.

The genes are TRBV5-4 and TRBJ2-1; the match to TRBD2 covers 14 bases. This CDR3 comprises 17 residues. V lost 1 base to trimming and J lost 7 bases; unmatched junction nucleotides: 7. CDR1 and CDR2 from the germline V gene are SGHNT and YYREEE (reference sequence). Written as DNA, the CDR3 is TGTGCCAGCAGCTTGCCGGGGACTAGCGGGAGTAAAAATGAGCAGTTCTTC. This gives the protein CASSLPGTSGSKNEQFF.